The 5 T cell receptor beta chains presented below share a single source sample, sequenced in a study of blood T cell repertoires in COVID-19. Using immunoSEQ multiplex PCR, the repertoire was profiled, and TCRdb retains in-frame clones only, with some absent. This table holds fewer than 650,000 clones, 70% to 90% found once. Sequenced material: peripheral blood. The receptors originated from a woman aged 50 to 65 with COVID-19, enrolled during active disease.

The table lists this clone with a count of one. The chain carries TRBV11-1 and TRBJ1-1, with TRBD1 matching 7 bases. This CDR3 has 13 residues. With 7 bases clipped from V and 4 bases from J, the junction kept 6 bases outside the gene matches. Looked up from germline, CDR1 is SGHAT and CDR2 is FQDESV (reference sequence). CDR3 amino acids: CASTPGGSTEAFF. As DNA, the CDR3 is TGTGCCAGCACCCCAGGGGGGAGCACTGAAGCTTTCTTT.

This clone has just a few counts. The CDR3 nucleotides read TGTGCCTGGAGTCGGACAGCGGACGGGCAGCCCCAGCATTTT. Amino acids: CAWSRTADGQPQHF. The chain has TRBV30 and TRBJ1-5, with D possibly TRBD1 on 6 matching bases. The CDR3 consists of 14 residues. Germline V CDR1 and CDR2: GTSNPN, SVGIG (reference sequence). With 2 bases removed from V and 7 bases from J, the gap between germline ends came to 15 bases.

The chain is built from TRBV28 and TRBJ1-1; TRBD1 aligns across 8 bases. V gave up 5 bases and J gave up 4 bases; unmatched junction bases: 15. Per the germline V gene, CDR1 is MDHEN and CDR2 is SYDVKM. This CDR3 has 17 amino acids. This CDR3 is CASSLYGGITGGTEAFF. The DNA for the CDR3 is TGTGCCAGCAGTCTTTATGGGGGTATTACAGGGGGCACTGAAGCTTTCTTT.

The chain is built from TRBV6-5 and TRBJ1-2; 7 bases map to TRBD1. V lost 6 bases, J lost 5 bases, and 9 bases stayed unmatched. This CDR3 is built from 14 residues. Germline V gives CDR1 MNHEY, CDR2 SVGAGI. The CDR3 reads CASRIDRVGYGYTF. CDR3 bases: TGTGCCAGCAGGATTGACAGGGTTGGGTATGGCTACACCTTC.

This rearrangement joins TRBV6-5 to TRBJ1-2; D possibly corresponds to TRBD1 (5 bases). Between the trimmed V and J ends, which lost 3 bases and 0 bases, there was a span of 14 bases. There are 16 residues in the CDR3. The germline gives CDR1 MNHEY, CDR2 SVGAGI. The CDR3 DNA follows: TGTGCCAGCAGTTATCAGGGATGGGGCCCTAACTATGGCTACACCTTC. Its protein is CASSYQGWGPNYGYTF.